The source of this TCR beta chain is a study of shared T cell receptors in the human thymus (dated by TCRdb to the early 2020s). Broadly, across the study: The study examined how self-reactive, shared T-cell receptor alpha chains are generated in the human thymus.

About this clone: The antigen this receptor binds is unknown. No much larger clone is present one base from it, and per-base qualities are unavailable.

The germline V gene encodes CDR1 LNHNV and CDR2 YYDKDF (reference sequence). The junction carries 6 bases between V and J, which are trimmed by 3 bases and 1 base respectively. The CDR3, cysteine through phenylalanine, is 13 amino acids long. Kept here is only the CDR3 DNA, which spans 39 bases and is read in frame from base 1. The library was prepared using the immunoSEQ multiplex PCR assay. What TCRdb holds here is the immuneACCESS table cut down to in-frame rearrangements. Part of the clones is not present; checked against another copy, under half of the missing clones reflect an unresolved V gene, and the others are unexplained. In this sample the table shows hundreds of thousands of clones, around 87% of which occur a single time. The ten largest clonotypes hold about 0.0094% of the sample. The same sample was also studied in work on human thymus T cells. As described in the second report: Donors were immunologically healthy infants undergoing open corrective cardiac surgery for congenital heart defects in Finland. The thymus tissue came from surgical resects taken out during corrective cardiac surgery. Usage of V and J gene segments appeared to be biased in both the thymic and the peripheral blood repertoires. According to the related research, thymic TCR repertoires were highly overlapping among unrelated individuals. The study used roughly 8 infant thymus samples plus four related peripheral blood samples to characterize TCR alpha and beta repertoires. Donor ages ranging from 7 to 244 days were recorded, and six or seven male and a couple of female infants were included in the cohort. Thymocytes were mechanically released from the tissue and were stored as pellets of about 9-33 million cells at -70 degrees C. A QIAsymphony instrument was used to extract genomic DNA from the frozen cell pellets. The immunoSEQ multiplex PCR assay was used to amplify the TCRB and TCRAD loci from a standardized amount of quality-controlled genomic DNA. Amplicons spanned the V(D)J region at a length sufficient to cover the CDR3 and identify V and J genes. Through the commercial immunoSEQ service, the amplicons were sequenced on an Illumina platform. Primer bias and sequencing errors were corrected as previously described, and TCRAD and TCRB definitions were based on the IMGT database. Repertoires were analysed with immunoSEQ Analyzer 3.0 and VDJTools, covering basic statistics, V/J segment usage, diversity estimates, rarefaction and pairwise overlap. To estimate diversity, the Chao1, ChaoE, Efron-Thisted, Shannon and inverse Simpson indices were applied, and diversity was also estimated on datasets down-sampled to the smallest sample. Repertoire overlap was determined by strict matching of CDR3 nucleotide sequence, V gene and J gene, and Jaccard-based multidimensional scaling clustering was applied. On average, thymus samples gave 750,000 to 1,000,000 unique TCRB clonotypes, whereas blood samples gave about 84,000.

The TCR was taken from a boy younger than two with a congenital heart defect. Donor details come from another sample of the same person, matched by shared clones. This chain is built from TRBV15 and TRBJ1-1; the D gene cannot be resolved reliably. The sample was thymocytes. The bases are TGTGCCACCAGCAGGACGGGGAACACTGAAGCTTTCTTT. Translated, this gives CATSRTGNTEAFF.